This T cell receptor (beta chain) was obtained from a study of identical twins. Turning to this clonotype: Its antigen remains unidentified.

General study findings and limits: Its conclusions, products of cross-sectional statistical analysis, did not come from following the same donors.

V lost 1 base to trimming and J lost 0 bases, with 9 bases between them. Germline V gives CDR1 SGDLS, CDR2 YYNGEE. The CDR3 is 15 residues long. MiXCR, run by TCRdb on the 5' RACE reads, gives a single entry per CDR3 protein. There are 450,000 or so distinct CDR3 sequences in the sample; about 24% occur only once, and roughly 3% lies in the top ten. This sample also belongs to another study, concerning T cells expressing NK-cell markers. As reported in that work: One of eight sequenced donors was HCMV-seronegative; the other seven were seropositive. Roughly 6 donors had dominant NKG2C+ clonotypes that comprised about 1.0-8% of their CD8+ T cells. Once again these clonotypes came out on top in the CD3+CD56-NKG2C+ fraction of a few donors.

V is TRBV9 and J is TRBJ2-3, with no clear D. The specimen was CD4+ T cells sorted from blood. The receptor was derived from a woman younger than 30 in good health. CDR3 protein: CASSVTGISTDTQYF. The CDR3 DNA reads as TGTGCCAGCAGCGTAACTGGTATTAGCACAGATACGCAGTATTTT.